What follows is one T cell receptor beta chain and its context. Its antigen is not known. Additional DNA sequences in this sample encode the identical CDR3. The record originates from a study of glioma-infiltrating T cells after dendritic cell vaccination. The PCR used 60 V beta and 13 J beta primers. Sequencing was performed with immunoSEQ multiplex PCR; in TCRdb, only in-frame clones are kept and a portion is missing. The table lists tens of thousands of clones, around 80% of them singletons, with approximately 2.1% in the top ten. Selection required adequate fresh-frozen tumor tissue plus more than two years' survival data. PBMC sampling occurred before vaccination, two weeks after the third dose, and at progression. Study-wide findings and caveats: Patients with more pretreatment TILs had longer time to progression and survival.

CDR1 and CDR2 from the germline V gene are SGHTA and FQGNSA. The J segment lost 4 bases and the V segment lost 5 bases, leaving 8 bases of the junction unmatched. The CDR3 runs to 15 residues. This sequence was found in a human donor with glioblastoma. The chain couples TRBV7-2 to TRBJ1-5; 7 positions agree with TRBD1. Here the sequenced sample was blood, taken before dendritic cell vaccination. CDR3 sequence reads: CASSPRGQKNQPQHF. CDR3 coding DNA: TGTGCCAGCAGCCCCCGGGGACAGAAGAATCAGCCCCAGCATTTT.